The source of this T cell receptor (beta chain) is a study of OX40 agonist ivuxolimab in advanced cancers. Study results and caveats: The antigens recognized by the expanded peripheral T cells, that is their antigen specificity, were not determined.

As regards this clone: What it binds is not known.

CDR3 length: 13 residues. V was clipped by 1 base and J by 0 bases, with 5 bases between them. CDR1 and CDR2 from the germline V gene are SGHRS and YFSETQ. Blood sampling was done at baseline, cycle 4 day 1, and cycle 7 day 1. Sequencing was performed with immunoSEQ multiplex PCR; in TCRdb, only in-frame clones are kept and a portion is missing. This table has roughly 93,000 clones, 70% to 85% appearing once. This clonotype was obtained from an adult with an advanced solid tumor such as melanoma, head and neck, liver or kidney cancer. Source: CD4+ or CD8+ T cells sorted from blood, taken in a trial of the OX40 agonist ivuxolimab. The chain has TRBV5-1 and TRBJ2-7; no reliable D call. The CDR3 nucleotides read TGCGCCAGCAGCTTGCAGAGCTCCTACGAGCAGTACTTC. The encoded protein is CASSLQSSYEQYF.